Presented here are 20 T cell receptor beta chains from one specimen sequenced in a study of CD8 T cells in Susac syndrome. When the RNA was reverse transcribed, random hexamers were used with an input of roughly 0.45 to 1 ug. One entry per CDR3 protein, called by TCRdb with MiXCR from the immunoSEQ multiplex PCR reads. This table holds hundreds of thousands of distinct CDR3 sequences, 85% found once. Sequencing used CD8+ T cells from PBMCs. The receptor set was obtained from a human donor with multiple sclerosis.

The chain joins TRBV6-1 to TRBJ1-4, with D possibly TRBD1 on 5 matching bases. The germline CDR1 and CDR2 sequences are MNHNS and SASEGT. The V end was cut by 1 base, the J end by 5 bases, with 17 bases between. CDR3 length equals 17 residues. Here the CDR3 reads CASSEVGPPRRNEKLFF. The DNA for the CDR3 is TGTGCCAGCAGTGAAGTGGGACCTCCTCGGAGGAATGAAAAACTGTTTTTT.

This sequence joins TRBV9 and TRBJ1-3, with 7 bases identical to TRBD1. The V gene's germline CDR1 is SGDLS and CDR2 YYNGEE. The CDR3 is 18 amino acids. The V and J ends lost 3 bases and 0 bases, in that order; junction bases with no gene match: 12. CDR3 coding DNA: TGTGCCAGCAGCGCCCCCCCAGGGGGACTCTCCTCTGGAAACACCATATATTTT. This gives the protein CASSAPPGGLSSGNTIYF.

The J gene is TRBJ1-1, the V gene TRBV13; D gene ambiguous. The germline V gene encodes CDR1 PRHDT and CDR2 FYEKMQ (reference sequence). The ends were cut back, 1 base at V and 7 bases at J, with 7 bases in the middle. The CDR3 is 12 amino acids. For the CDR3, the DNA is TGTGCCAGCAGCTTAGAGACCGGTGAAGCTTTCTTT. Translating gives CASSLETGEAFF.

The CDR3 bases are TGTGCCAGCAGCCCTATCGGGATCGGGAGGGCCTACGAGCAGTACTTC. This translates into CASSPIGIGRAYEQYF. The chain couples TRBV7-2 to TRBJ2-7; TRBD2 matches at 8 bases. The V and J ends lost 5 bases and 2 bases, in that order; junction bases with no gene match: 11. CDR1 SGHTA and CDR2 FQGNSA come from the germline V gene. The CDR3 contains 16 residues.

V and J are TRBV15 and TRBJ1-5, with D tentatively TRBD1 (6 bases). CDR3 length equals 18 residues. V was clipped by 3 bases and J by 0 bases, with 18 bases between them. Germline CDR1 and CDR2: LNHNV and YYDKDF (reference sequence). The CDR3 spells CATSRREGVPYSNQPQHF. Written as DNA, the CDR3 is TGTGCCACCAGCAGGCGAGAGGGGGTACCTTATAGCAATCAGCCCCAGCATTTT.

This rearrangement joins TRBV27 to TRBJ2-1, with 8 bases that match TRBD2. Germline CDR1 and CDR2: MNHEY and SMNVEV (reference sequence). The CDR3 totals 16 residues. Trimming took 4 bases from V and 5 from J; bases not matched to a gene: 10. The CDR3 sequence: CASSSRGGRPNNEQFF. CDR3 DNA: TGTGCCAGCAGTTCTCGGGGGGGACGACCCAACAATGAGCAGTTCTTC.

This chain uses TRBV5-1 with TRBJ2-1, with 10 bases lining up with TRBD2. Unmatched junction bases numbered 4, after V lost 2 bases and J lost 5 bases. In germline, CDR1 is SGHRS, CDR2 YFSETQ. This CDR3 region has 15 residues. CDR3 sequence: CASSLAGGGNNEQFF. The CDR3 region has the DNA TGCGCCAGCAGCTTAGCGGGAGGGGGAAACAATGAGCAGTTCTTC.

As regards this clonotype: One junction end does not reproduce the germline sequence, and a read error may be involved. This sequence joins TRBV7-7 and TRBJ2-5; D unresolved. This CDR3 is built from 15 residues. The germline CDR1 and CDR2 sequences are SSHAT and FNYEAQ (reference sequence). Here the CDR3 reads CASSLEWGYKETQYF. CDR3 DNA sequence: TGTGCTAGCAGCCTGGAGTGGGGATACAAGGAGACCCAGTACTTC.

The chain has TRBV21-1 and TRBJ2-1; the table names TRBD1, a call not compared with the DNA. TRBV21-1 is noted as a pseudogene. The CDR3 covers 15 residues. The DNA of the CDR3 is TGTGCCAGCAGCGCCCACCGGGACAGGTACAATGAGCAGTTCTTC. It yields the protein CASSAHRDRYNEQFF.

This chain joins TRBV28 and TRBJ2-1, with TRBD1 matching 9 bases. CDR3 length: 15 residues. CDR1 is MDHEN, CDR2 SYDVKM, per germline. The V gene end was trimmed by 6 bases and the J gene end by 5 bases; junction bases not matched to a gene: 8. CDR3 coding DNA: TGTGCCAGCAGCGAGATACAGGGGGCGGACAATGAGCAGTTCTTC. This gives the protein CASSEIQGADNEQFF.

The CDR3 loop is CASSMGSTGELFF. In DNA, the CDR3 is TGTGCCAGTAGTATGGGGAGCACCGGGGAGCTGTTTTTT. The V call is TRBV19, the J call TRBJ2-2; perhaps TRBD2 as D (5 bases). V dropped 3 bases and J dropped 4 bases, with 6 bases sitting between them. Per the germline V gene, CDR1 is LNHDA and CDR2 is SQIVND (reference sequence). This CDR3 is built from 13 residues. Looking up the rest from reference TRBV19 and TRBJ2-2 gives the full variable domain: DGGITQSPKYLFRKEGQNVTLSCEQNLNHDAMYWYRQDPGQGLRLIYYSQIVNDFQKGDIAEGYSVSREKKESFPLTVTSAQKNPTAFYLCASSMGSTGELFFGEGSRLTVL.

This chain links TRBV12-5 with TRBJ1-1; D remains ambiguous. The CDR3 covers 14 residues. Germline V gene data show CDR1 as LGHNT and CDR2 as FRNRAP. Trimming took off 1 base at V and 1 base at J, with 7 bases between the two ends. CDR3 sequence reads: CASGLGSANTEAFF. For the CDR3, the DNA is TGTGCTAGTGGTTTGGGGTCAGCGAACACTGAAGCTTTCTTT. Filled out from reference TRBV12-5 and TRBJ1-1, the complete variable domain reads DARVTQTPRHKVTEMGQEVTMRCQPILGHNTVFWYRQTMMQGLELLAYFRNRAPLDDSGMPKDRFSAEMPDATLATLKIQPSEPRDSAVYFCASGLGSANTEAFFGQGTRLTVV.

CDR3 sequence: CASSLSPRGRAGVTDTQYF. For the CDR3, the DNA is TGTGCCAGCAGTTTAAGTCCAAGGGGGCGAGCGGGAGTCACAGATACGCAGTATTTT. The chain carries TRBV27 and TRBJ2-3; a possible D gene is TRBD2 (8 bases). This CDR3 has 19 residues. The germline gives CDR1 MNHEY, CDR2 SMNVEV (reference sequence). The ends were cut back, 2 bases at V and 2 bases at J, with 23 bases in the middle.

This chain links TRBV10-3 with TRBJ2-3, with TRBD1 as a possible D gene (6 bases). The CDR3 sequence is 18 residues long. V was pared by 3 bases and J by 0 bases, with 19 bases between. Germline V gene sequence: CDR1 ENHRY, CDR2 SYGVKD. Written as DNA, the CDR3 is TGTGCCATCAGTGACAGGGGTGGCGGCCCTAGTAGCACAGATACGCAGTATTTT. Amino acid sequence: CAISDRGGGPSSTDTQYF.

This chain connects TRBV7-9 to TRBJ2-1, with 7 bases matching TRBD2. The junction had 4 bases not matched to a gene; V was cut back by 2 bases and J by 0 bases. CDR1 is SEHNR and CDR2 is FQNEAQ in the germline V gene (reference sequence). This CDR3 contains 16 residues. This CDR3 reads CASSLTSVSSYNEQFF. The CDR3 DNA sequence: TGTGCCAGCAGCTTAACTAGCGTGAGCTCCTACAATGAGCAGTTCTTC.

The chain joins TRBV28 to TRBJ1-2; 9 bases match TRBD1. Per the germline V gene, CDR1 is MDHEN and CDR2 is SYDVKM. With 3 bases clipped from V and 5 bases from J, the junction kept 7 bases outside the gene matches. CDR3 length: 15 amino acids. The CDR3 region has the DNA TGTGCCAGCAGTTTTGGTACAGGGGGCTCATATGGCTACACCTTC. Encoded protein: CASSFGTGGSYGYTF.

The rearrangement uses TRBV13 and TRBJ2-2; 12 positions match TRBD2. V lost 5 bases and J lost 5; bases outside the gene matches: 6. The CDR3 is made up of 16 amino acids. Germline assignment: CDR1 PRHDT and CDR2 FYEKMQ (reference sequence). CDR3 DNA: TGTGCCAGCAGCCAAGGACTAGCGGGACCTACCGGGGAGCTGTTTTTT. The encoded protein is CASSQGLAGPTGELFF.

V is TRBV27 and J is TRBJ2-1, with TRBD2 matching over 7 bases. J was trimmed by 5 bases and V by 5 bases; bases with no gene match: 12. Germline CDR1 MNHEY, CDR2 SMNVEV (reference sequence). The CDR3 covers 16 residues. The CDR3 nucleotides are TGTGCCAGCAGTCCTTCTGGAGGGGCGGGAGACAATGAGCAGTTCTTC. This gives the protein CASSPSGGAGDNEQFF.

The chain is built from TRBV6-5 and TRBJ2-7; the D call may be TRBD1 or TRBD2 (5 bases each). Trimming cost V 7 bases and J 4 bases, with 17 bases left between them. CDR1 and CDR2 from the germline V gene are MNHEY and SVGAGI. This CDR3 spans 14 amino acids. The CDR3 DNA follows: TGTGCCAGCAAACTTAGGGACGGGATATACGAGCAGTACTTC. As protein: CASKLRDGIYEQYF.

This clonotype appeared a few times. The chain recombines TRBV6-1 with TRBJ2-4; weak D call: TRBD2 (5 bases). This CDR3 region has 15 residues. The germline V gene has CDR1 MNHNS and CDR2 SASEGT. With 8 bases removed from V and 4 bases from J, the gap between germline ends came to 18 bases. The CDR3 DNA follows: TGTGCCAGCCGTCTCTGGGTAGCGCCGAAAAACATTCAGTACTTC. This codes for CASRLWVAPKNIQYF.